This record concerns one T cell receptor beta chain sequence. The antigen is undetermined. Its ends do not fully match the called genes, so a read error is possible. The CDR3 consists of 14 residues. The germline CDR1 and CDR2 sequences are SGHDN and FVKESK. Here immunoSEQ multiplex PCR was the method, and the copy in TCRdb shows in-frame clones only, minus some. Of around 140,000 clones detected, 85% to 95% appear once; the ten largest clones hold approximately 5.3%. This sample stems from a study of T cell responses to AZD1222 COVID-19 vaccine. Overall study findings and caveats: Spike was spanned by vaccine-associated CD4 TCRs, with dominance at 160-218 and 743-854. Nearly half of spike-specific TCRs reportedly go after variant regions that carry no mutations. Repertoires were sampled only after the peak T cell response. Clonal diversity may have been underestimated in mostly white British donors.

V gene TRBV14 combines with J gene TRBJ1-1; TRBD1 might be the D (5 bases). This TCR derives from an adult in good health. The sequences come from peripheral blood, collected on day 0 of AZD1222 vaccination. CDR3 bases: TGTGCCAGCCGCCAGCGACCGGGGGTCACTGAAGCTTTCTTT. Translation: CASRQRPGVTEAFF.